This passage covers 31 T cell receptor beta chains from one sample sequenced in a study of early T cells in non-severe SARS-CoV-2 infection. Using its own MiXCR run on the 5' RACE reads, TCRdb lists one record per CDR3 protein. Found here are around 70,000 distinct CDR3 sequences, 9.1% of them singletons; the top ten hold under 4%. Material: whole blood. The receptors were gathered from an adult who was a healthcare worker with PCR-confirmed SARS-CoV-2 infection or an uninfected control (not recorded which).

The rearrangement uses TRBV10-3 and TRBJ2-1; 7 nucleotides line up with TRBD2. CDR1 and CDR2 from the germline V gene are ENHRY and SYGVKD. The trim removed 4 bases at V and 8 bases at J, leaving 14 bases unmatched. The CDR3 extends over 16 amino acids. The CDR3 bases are TGTGCCATCAGTGCCCAGCCTGGCGGGGAGGGGTATGAGCAGTTCTTC. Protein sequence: CAISAQPGGEGYEQFF.

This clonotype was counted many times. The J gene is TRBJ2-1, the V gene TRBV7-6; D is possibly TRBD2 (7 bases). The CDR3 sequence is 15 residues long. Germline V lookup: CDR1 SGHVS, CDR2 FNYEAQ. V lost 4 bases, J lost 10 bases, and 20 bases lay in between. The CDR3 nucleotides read TGTGCCAGCAGCTCCGCGGGCGGGGGCGGTAAGGAGCAGTTCTTC. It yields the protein CASSSAGGGGKEQFF.

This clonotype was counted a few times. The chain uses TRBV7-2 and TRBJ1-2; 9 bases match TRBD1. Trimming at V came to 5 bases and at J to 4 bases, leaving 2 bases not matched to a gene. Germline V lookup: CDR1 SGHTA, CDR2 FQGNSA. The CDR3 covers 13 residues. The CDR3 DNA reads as TGTGCCAGCAGCCCACAGGGGGCCTATGGCTACACCTTC. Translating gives CASSPQGAYGYTF.

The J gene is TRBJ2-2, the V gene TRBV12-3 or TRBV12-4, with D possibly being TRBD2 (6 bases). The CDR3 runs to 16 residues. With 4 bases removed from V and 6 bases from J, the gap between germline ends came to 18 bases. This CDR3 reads CASSSLGGATAGELFF. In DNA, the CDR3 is TGTGCCAGCAGTTCCCTGGGGGGTGCAACAGCCGGGGAGCTGTTTTTT.

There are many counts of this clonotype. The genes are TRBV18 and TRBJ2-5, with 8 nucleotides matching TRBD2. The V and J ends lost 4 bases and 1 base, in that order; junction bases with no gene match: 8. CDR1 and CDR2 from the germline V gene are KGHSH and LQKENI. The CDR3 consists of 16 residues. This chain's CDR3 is CASSLRTSLLQETQYF. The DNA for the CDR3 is TGTGCCAGCTCACTCCGGACTAGCCTACTCCAAGAGACCCAGTACTTC.

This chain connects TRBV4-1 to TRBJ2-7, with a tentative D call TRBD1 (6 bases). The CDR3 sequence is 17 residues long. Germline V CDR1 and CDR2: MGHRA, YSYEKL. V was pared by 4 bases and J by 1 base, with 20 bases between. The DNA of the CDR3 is TGCGCCAGCAGCCCCAATTGGCCCGGGCAGGGGTCCTACGAGCAGTACTTC. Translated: CASSPNWPGQGSYEQYF.

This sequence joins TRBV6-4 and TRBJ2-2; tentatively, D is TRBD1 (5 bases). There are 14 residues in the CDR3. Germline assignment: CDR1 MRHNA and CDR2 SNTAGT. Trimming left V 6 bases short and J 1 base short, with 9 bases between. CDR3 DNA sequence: TGTGCCAGCAGAACCGACAGGAACACCGGGGAGCTGTTTTTT. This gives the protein CASRTDRNTGELFF.

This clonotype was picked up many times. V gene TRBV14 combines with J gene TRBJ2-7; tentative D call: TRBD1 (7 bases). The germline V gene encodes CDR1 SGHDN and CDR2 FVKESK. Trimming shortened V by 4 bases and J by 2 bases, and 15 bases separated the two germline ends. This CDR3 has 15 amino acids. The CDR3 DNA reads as TGTGCCAGCAGCCCCTTGACAGGGAGGACCTACGAGCAGTACTTC. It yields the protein CASSPLTGRTYEQYF.

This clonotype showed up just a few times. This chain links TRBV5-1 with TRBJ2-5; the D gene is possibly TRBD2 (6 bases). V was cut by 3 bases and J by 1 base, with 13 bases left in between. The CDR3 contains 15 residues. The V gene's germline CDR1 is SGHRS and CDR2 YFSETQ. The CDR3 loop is CASSSGLTLQETQYF. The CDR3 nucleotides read TGCGCCAGCAGCTCCGGACTAACTCTCCAAGAGACCCAGTACTTC.

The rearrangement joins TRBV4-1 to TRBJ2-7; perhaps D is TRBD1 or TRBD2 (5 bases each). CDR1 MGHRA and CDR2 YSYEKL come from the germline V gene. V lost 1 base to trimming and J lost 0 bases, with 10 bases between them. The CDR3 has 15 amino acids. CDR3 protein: CASSQARDLSYEQYF. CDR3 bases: TGCGCCAGCAGCCAAGCCAGGGACCTCTCCTACGAGCAGTACTTC.

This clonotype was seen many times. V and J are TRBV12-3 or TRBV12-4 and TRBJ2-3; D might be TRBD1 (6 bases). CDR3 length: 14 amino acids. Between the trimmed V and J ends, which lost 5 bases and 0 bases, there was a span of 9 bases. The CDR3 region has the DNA TGTGCCAGCAGTCGCGGACAGAGCACAGATACGCAGTATTTT. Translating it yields CASSRGQSTDTQYF.

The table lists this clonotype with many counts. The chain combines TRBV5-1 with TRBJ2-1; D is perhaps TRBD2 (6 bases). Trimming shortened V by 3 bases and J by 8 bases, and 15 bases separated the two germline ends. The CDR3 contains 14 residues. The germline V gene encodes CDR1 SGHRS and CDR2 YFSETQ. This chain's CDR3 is CASSSMDGEDEQFF. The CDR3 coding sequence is TGCGCCAGCAGCTCGATGGACGGGGAGGATGAGCAGTTCTTC.

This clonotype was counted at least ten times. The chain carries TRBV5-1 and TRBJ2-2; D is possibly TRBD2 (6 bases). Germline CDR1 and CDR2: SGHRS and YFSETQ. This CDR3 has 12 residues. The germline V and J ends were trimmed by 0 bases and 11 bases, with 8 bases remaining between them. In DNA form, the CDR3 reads TGCGCCAGCAGCTTGGGGCGGGACGAGCTGTTTTTT. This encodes CASSLGRDELFF.

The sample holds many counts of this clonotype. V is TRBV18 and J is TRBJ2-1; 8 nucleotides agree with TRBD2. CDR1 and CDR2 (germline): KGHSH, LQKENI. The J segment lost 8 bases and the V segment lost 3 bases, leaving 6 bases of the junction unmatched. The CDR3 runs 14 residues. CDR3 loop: CASSPSGNKDEQFF. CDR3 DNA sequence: TGTGCCAGCTCACCTAGCGGGAATAAAGATGAGCAGTTCTTC.

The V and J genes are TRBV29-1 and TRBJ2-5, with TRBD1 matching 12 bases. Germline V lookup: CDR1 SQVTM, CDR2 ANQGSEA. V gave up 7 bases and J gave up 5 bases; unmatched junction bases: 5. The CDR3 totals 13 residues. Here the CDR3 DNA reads TGCAGCGCTTCCGGGACAGGGGGCGAGACCCAGTACTTC. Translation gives CSASGTGGETQYF.

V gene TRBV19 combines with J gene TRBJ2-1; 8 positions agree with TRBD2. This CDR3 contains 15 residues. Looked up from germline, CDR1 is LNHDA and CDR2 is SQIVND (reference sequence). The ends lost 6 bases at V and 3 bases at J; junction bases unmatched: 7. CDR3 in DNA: TGTGCCAGTAGATGGTCTAGCGGGCTCTACAATGAGCAGTTCTTC. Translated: CASRWSSGLYNEQFF. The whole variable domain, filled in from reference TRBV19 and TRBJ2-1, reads DGGITQSPKYLFRKEGQNVTLSCEQNLNHDAMYWYRQDPGQGLRLIYYSQIVNDFQKGDIAEGYSVSREKKESFPLTVTSAQKNPTAFYLCASRWSSGLYNEQFFGPGTRLTVL.

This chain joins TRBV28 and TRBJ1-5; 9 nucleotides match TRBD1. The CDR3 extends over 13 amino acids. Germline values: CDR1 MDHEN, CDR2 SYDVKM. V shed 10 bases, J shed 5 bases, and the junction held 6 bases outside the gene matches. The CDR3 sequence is CAMGQGRDQPQHF. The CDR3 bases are TGTGCCATGGGACAGGGCCGCGATCAGCCCCAGCATTTT.

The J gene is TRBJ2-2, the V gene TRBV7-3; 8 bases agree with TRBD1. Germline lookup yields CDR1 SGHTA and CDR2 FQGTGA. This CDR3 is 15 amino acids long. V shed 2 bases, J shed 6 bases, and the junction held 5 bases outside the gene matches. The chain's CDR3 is CASSLQGASSGELFF. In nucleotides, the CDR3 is TGTGCCAGCAGCTTACAGGGGGCGTCCTCCGGGGAGCTGTTTTTT.

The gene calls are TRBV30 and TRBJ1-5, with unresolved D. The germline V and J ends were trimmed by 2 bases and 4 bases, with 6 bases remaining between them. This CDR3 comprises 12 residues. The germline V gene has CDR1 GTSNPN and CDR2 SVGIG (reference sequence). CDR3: CAWSSYNQPQHF. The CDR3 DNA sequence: TGTGCCTGGAGTTCGTATAATCAGCCCCAGCATTTT.

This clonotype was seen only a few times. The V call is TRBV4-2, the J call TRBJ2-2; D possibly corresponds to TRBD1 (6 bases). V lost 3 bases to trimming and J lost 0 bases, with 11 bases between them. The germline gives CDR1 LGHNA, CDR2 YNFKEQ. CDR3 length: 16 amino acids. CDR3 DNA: TGTGCCAGCAGCCAGGGGGCGGCATCGAACACCGGGGAGCTGTTTTTT. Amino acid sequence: CASSQGAASNTGELFF.

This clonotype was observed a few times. The DNA for the CDR3 is TGTGCCAGTCAAATGAACACTGAAGCTTTCTTT. Protein sequence: CASQMNTEAFF. This chain connects TRBV2 to TRBJ1-1, with unresolved D. Germline-derived CDR1 and CDR2 are SNHLY and FYNNEI. The CDR3 contains 11 residues. The V gene lost 9 bases and the J gene lost 0 bases, with 5 bases spanning the gap.

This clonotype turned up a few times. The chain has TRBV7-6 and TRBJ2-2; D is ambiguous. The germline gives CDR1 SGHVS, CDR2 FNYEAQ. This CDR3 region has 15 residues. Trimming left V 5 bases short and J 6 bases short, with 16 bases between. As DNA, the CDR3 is TGTGCCAGCAGCCTGGACGCAGACCCGGCCGGGGAGCTGTTTTTT. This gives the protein CASSLDADPAGELFF.

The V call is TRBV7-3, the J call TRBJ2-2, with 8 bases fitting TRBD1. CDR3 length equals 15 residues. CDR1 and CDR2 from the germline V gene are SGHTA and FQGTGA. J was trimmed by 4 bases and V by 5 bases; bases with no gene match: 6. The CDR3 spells CASSPQGAGTGELFF. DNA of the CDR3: TGTGCCAGCAGCCCGCAGGGGGCGGGCACCGGGGAGCTGTTTTTT. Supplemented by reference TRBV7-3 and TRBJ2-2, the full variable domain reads GAGVSQTPSNKVTEKGKYVELRCDPISGHTALYWYRQSLGQGPEFLIYFQGTGAADDSGLPNDRFFAVRPEGSVSTLKIQRTERGDSAVYLCASSPQGAGTGELFFGEGSRLTVL.

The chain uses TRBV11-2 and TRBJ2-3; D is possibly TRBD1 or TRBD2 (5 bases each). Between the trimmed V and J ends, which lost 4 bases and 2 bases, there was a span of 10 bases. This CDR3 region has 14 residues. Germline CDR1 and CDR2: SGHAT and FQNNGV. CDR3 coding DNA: TGTGCCAGCAGCTCGGGGCGGGTCACAGATACGCAGTATTTT. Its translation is CASSSGRVTDTQYF.

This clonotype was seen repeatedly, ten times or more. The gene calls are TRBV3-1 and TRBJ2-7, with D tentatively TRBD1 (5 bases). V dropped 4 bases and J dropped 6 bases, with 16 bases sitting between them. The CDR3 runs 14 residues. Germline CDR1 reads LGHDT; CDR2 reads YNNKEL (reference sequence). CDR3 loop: CASSPGPGRSEQYF. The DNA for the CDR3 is TGTGCCAGCAGCCCTGGGCCAGGGCGTAGCGAGCAGTACTTC.

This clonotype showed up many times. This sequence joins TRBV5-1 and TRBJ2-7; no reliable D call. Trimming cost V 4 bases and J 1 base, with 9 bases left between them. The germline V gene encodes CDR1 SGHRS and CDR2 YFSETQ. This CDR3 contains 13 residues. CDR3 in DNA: TGCGCCAGCAGCGAGGCCCGATCCTACGAGCAGTACTTC. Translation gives CASSEARSYEQYF.

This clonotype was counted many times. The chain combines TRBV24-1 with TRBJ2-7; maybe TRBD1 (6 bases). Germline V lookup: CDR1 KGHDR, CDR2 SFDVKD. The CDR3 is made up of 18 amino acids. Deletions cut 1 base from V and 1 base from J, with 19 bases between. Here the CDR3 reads CATSDLSRHRALSYEQYF. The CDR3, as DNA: TGTGCCACCAGTGATTTAAGTAGGCACAGGGCCTTATCCTACGAGCAGTACTTC.

CDR3 sequence reads: CASSGTRGAYEQYF. DNA of the CDR3: TGTGCCAGCAGCGGAACGAGGGGCGCCTACGAGCAGTACTTC. The chain combines TRBV6-5 with TRBJ2-7, with D perhaps matching TRBD1 or TRBD2 (5 bases each). CDR1 and CDR2 (germline): MNHEY, SVGAGI. Trimming took 6 bases from V and 2 from J, leaving 14 bases between them. The CDR3 is 14 amino acids.

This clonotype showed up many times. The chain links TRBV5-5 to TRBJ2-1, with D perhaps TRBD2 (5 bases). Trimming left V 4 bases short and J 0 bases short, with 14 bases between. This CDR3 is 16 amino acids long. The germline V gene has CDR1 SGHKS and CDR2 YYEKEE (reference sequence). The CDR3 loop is CASSPWTPSSYNEQFF. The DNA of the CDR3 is TGTGCCAGCAGCCCCTGGACTCCGAGCTCCTACAATGAGCAGTTCTTC. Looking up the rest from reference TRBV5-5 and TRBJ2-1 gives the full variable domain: DAGVTQSPTHLIKTRGQQVTLRCSPISGHKSVSWYQQVLGQGPQFIFQYYEKEERGRGNFPDRFSARQFPNYSSELNVNALLLGDSALYLCASSPWTPSSYNEQFFGPGTRLTVL.

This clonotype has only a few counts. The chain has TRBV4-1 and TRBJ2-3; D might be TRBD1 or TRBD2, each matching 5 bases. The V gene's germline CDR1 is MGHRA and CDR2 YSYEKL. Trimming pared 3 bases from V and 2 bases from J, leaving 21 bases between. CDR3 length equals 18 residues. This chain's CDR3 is CASSHPLETGTATDTQYF. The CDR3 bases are TGCGCCAGCAGCCATCCCCTGGAGACCGGGACGGCCACAGATACGCAGTATTTT.

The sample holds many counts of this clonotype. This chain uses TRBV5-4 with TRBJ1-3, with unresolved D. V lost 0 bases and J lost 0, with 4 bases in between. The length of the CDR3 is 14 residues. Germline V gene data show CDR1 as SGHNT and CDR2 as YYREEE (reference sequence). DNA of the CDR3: TGTGCCAGCAGCTTGGGGGACTCTGGAAACACCATATATTTT. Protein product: CASSLGDSGNTIYF.